Following are 18 T cell receptor beta chains from one sample sequenced in a study of T cell responses to AZD1222 COVID-19 vaccine. Sequencing used immunoSEQ multiplex PCR; TCRdb keeps in-frame clones, though not all of them. The sample holds some 140,000 clones, about 88% seen once. The source material was peripheral blood, sampled on day 0 of AZD1222 vaccination. The receptors originated from an adult in good health.

CDR3 sequence reads: CASSFIGNTEAFF. For the CDR3, the DNA is TGTGCCAGCAGTTTTATCGGGAACACTGAAGCTTTCTTT. This chain joins TRBV27 and TRBJ1-1; D ambiguous. The CDR3 is 13 residues long. CDR1 is MNHEY and CDR2 is SMNVEV in the germline V gene (reference sequence). Trimming removed 3 bases from V and 1 base from J, with 6 bases in between.

The chain combines TRBV6-5 with TRBJ1-5, with D possibly matching TRBD1 (6 bases). Deletions cut 2 bases from V and 7 bases from J, with 9 bases between. This CDR3 comprises 13 residues. Germline V gene sequence: CDR1 MNHEY, CDR2 SVGAGI. As DNA, the CDR3 is TGTGCCAGCAGTTACACCACAGGGCAGCCCCAGCATTTT. Translated: CASSYTTGQPQHF.

The sample holds one count of this clone. The CDR3 spells CASSQSGLTGELFF. As DNA, the CDR3 is TGTGCCAGCAGCCAATCCGGGCTCACCGGGGAGCTGTTTTTT. The rearrangement links TRBV3-1 (or the pseudogene TRBV3-2) to TRBJ2-2; no firm D call. Germline V gene data show CDR1 as LGHDT and CDR2 as YNNKEL (reference sequence). The CDR3 is 14 amino acids. The germline V and J ends were trimmed by 2 bases and 4 bases, with 8 bases remaining between them.

J is TRBJ2-1 and V is TRBV6-6, with D possibly matching TRBD2 (6 bases). Trimming stripped 7 bases from V and 9 bases from J, with 16 bases between. The CDR3 is 13 amino acids. Germline V lookup: CDR1 MNHNY, CDR2 SVGAGI (reference sequence). Here the CDR3 reads CASTQNRGGEQFF. Written as DNA, the CDR3 is TGTGCCAGCACCCAGAACCGGGGAGGTGAGCAGTTCTTC.

The gene calls are TRBV4-3 and TRBJ1-2; D perhaps matches TRBD1 (6 bases). V was cut by 1 base and J by 4 bases, with 13 bases left in between. Germline V gene lookup returns CDR1 LGHNA and CDR2 YSLEER. This CDR3 comprises 15 residues. CDR3 nucleotides: TGCGCCAGCAGCCAAGGGGGTGGGGGCGGCTATGGCTACACCTTC. This codes for CASSQGGGGGYGYTF.

This sequence joins TRBV7-2 and TRBJ1-3; the D gene is possibly TRBD1 (5 bases). V was shortened by 3 bases and J by 4 bases, with 13 bases between the two germline ends. Germline values: CDR1 SGHTA, CDR2 FQGNSA. This CDR3 is built from 15 residues. CDR3 DNA sequence: TGTGCCAGCAGCTTCAGGGTACGCCGAGGAAACACCATATATTTT. As protein: CASSFRVRRGNTIYF.

The CDR3 DNA reads TGTGCCAGCAGTTTGACAGGGGGGTCCTACAATGAGCAGTTCTTC. Its protein is CASSLTGGSYNEQFF. This sequence joins TRBV27 and TRBJ2-1; 9 bases line up with TRBD1. Trimming cost V 3 bases and J 1 base; bases outside gene matches: 1. Germline loops: CDR1 MNHEY, CDR2 SMNVEV (reference sequence). This CDR3 has 15 residues.

V gene TRBV9 combines with J gene TRBJ1-2; possible D gene TRBD1, 6 bases. The CDR3 totals 13 residues. Germline-derived CDR1 and CDR2 are SGDLS and YYNGEE. Trimming took off 0 bases at V and 10 bases at J, with 13 bases between the two ends. The CDR3 nucleotides are TGTGCCAGCAGCGTAGACAGGGTATATCCCTACACCTTC. It yields the protein CASSVDRVYPYTF.

This chain links TRBV9 with TRBJ1-1; possibly TRBD1 for D (5 bases). V was clipped by 2 bases and J by 4 bases, with 12 bases between them. The CDR3 totals 14 residues. CDR1 and CDR2 (germline): SGDLS, YYNGEE. CDR3 DNA sequence: TGTGCCAGCAGCGTGGTGACAGATAGCACTGAAGCTTTCTTT. This sequence encodes CASSVVTDSTEAFF. Supplemented by reference TRBV9 and TRBJ1-1, the full variable domain reads DSGVTQTPKHLITATGQRVTLRCSPRSGDLSVYWYQQSLDQGLQFLIQYYNGEERAKGNILERFSAQQFPDLHSELNLSSLELGDSALYFCASSVVTDSTEAFFGQGTRLTVV.

This sequence joins TRBV9 and TRBJ1-1; 9 nucleotides match TRBD1. V shed 5 bases, J shed 10 bases, and the junction held 9 bases outside the gene matches. CDR1 SGDLS and CDR2 YYNGEE come from the germline V gene. This CDR3 is 13 amino acids long. CDR3 sequence (DNA): TGTGCCAGCAGTCCGAGGGGACAGGGTGCAGCTTTCTTT. Translation: CASSPRGQGAAFF. Looking up the rest from reference TRBV9 and TRBJ1-1 gives the full variable domain: DSGVTQTPKHLITATGQRVTLRCSPRSGDLSVYWYQQSLDQGLQFLIQYYNGEERAKGNILERFSAQQFPDLHSELNLSSLELGDSALYFCASSPRGQGAAFFGQGTRLTVV.

The CDR3 spells CASSLSGSYNEQFF. CDR3 DNA sequence: TGTGCCAGCAGTCTCAGCGGGAGCTACAATGAGCAGTTCTTC. This sequence joins TRBV6-5 and TRBJ2-1, with TRBD2 matching over 8 bases. The CDR3 is made up of 14 amino acids. In germline, CDR1 is MNHEY, CDR2 SVGAGI. Trimming took 5 bases from V and 3 from J; bases not matched to a gene: 3.

The chain recombines TRBV7-2 with TRBJ1-4; the D gene is possibly TRBD1 (6 bases). With 5 bases removed from V and 9 bases from J, the gap between germline ends came to 10 bases. This CDR3 is 12 amino acids long. Germline CDR1 SGHTA, CDR2 FQGNSA. Here the CDR3 DNA reads TGTGCCAGCAGCGAGCAGGGGAAAAAACTGTTTTTT. The encoded protein is CASSEQGKKLFF. Full variable domain (rest looked up from reference TRBV7-2 and TRBJ1-4): GAGVSQSPSNKVTEKGKDVELRCDPISGHTALYWYRQSLGQGLEFLIYFQGNSAPDKSGLPSDRFSAERTGGSVSTLTIQRTQQEDSAVYLCASSEQGKKLFFGSGTQLSVL.

V gene TRBV10-3 combines with J gene TRBJ2-3; the D is unclear. The CDR3 has 19 amino acids. The V gene's germline CDR1 is ENHRY and CDR2 SYGVKD. Deletions cut 0 bases from V and 2 bases from J, with 21 bases between. In nucleotides, the CDR3 is TGTGCCATCAGTGAGTCGATGGGCAGGAAAAGCCACGACACAGATACGCAGTATTTT. It yields the protein CAISESMGRKSHDTDTQYF.

The chain couples TRBV6-2 or TRBV6-3 to TRBJ1-1; 9 nucleotides align to TRBD1. The germline V gene has CDR1 MNHEY and CDR2 SVGEGT. The CDR3 is 15 residues long. With V trimmed by 4 bases and J by 6 bases, 9 bases remained unmatched. In nucleotides, the CDR3 is TGTGCCAGCAGTTCATTCCGGGACAGGGTGTCTGAAGCTTTCTTT. Translation gives CASSSFRDRVSEAFF.

This clone was recorded only once. The chain joins TRBV19 to TRBJ2-7, with D perhaps being TRBD1 or TRBD2 (6 bases each). The CDR3 contains 14 residues. The V end was cut by 1 base, the J end by 3 bases, with 10 bases between. The germline gives CDR1 LNHDA, CDR2 SQIVND (reference sequence). The CDR3 sequence is CASSIGGGGYEQYF. CDR3 in DNA: TGTGCCAGTAGTATAGGTGGAGGGGGCTACGAGCAGTACTTC.

The chain is built from TRBV12-3 or TRBV12-4 and TRBJ1-1; the D gene is possibly TRBD1 (5 bases). V was pared by 1 base and J by 7 bases, with 10 bases between. This CDR3 is built from 13 residues. The CDR3 sequence is CASSLDGGVEAFF. CDR3 sequence (DNA): TGTGCCAGCAGTTTAGACGGGGGGGTTGAAGCTTTCTTT.

This rearrangement joins TRBV24-1 to TRBJ2-1; D possibly matches TRBD1 or TRBD2 (5 bases each). This CDR3 has 12 residues. Trimming cost V 9 bases and J 8 bases, with 13 bases left between them. Per the germline V gene, CDR1 is KGHDR and CDR2 is SFDVKD. The DNA of the CDR3 is TGTGCCACCCTCGGTCGAGGGGATGAGCAGTTCTTC. Encoded protein: CATLGRGDEQFF.

This clone appeared a single time. The chain joins TRBV20-1 to TRBJ2-1; D remains unclear. The CDR3 sequence is 11 residues long. Deletions cut 8 bases from V and 6 bases from J, with 11 bases between. Germline V gene sequence: CDR1 DFQATT, CDR2 SNEGSKA (reference sequence). The CDR3 loop reads CSSLSRNEQFF. The CDR3 DNA sequence: TGCAGTTCTCTCTCGCGCAATGAGCAGTTCTTC.